The 19 T cell receptor beta chains below come from one sample, sequenced in a study of type 1 and type 2 diabetes patients. PCR was run on genomic DNA. The TCR beta CDR3 region was amplified using 30 forward and 13 reverse primers. TCRdb processed the multiplex PCR reads anew with MiXCR; each CDR3 protein has one entry. This table has around 300,000 distinct CDR3 sequences, around 47% appearing once. Specimen: peripheral blood mononuclear cells (PBMCs). The receptors stem from a man aged 18 to 35 with type 2 diabetes.

A remark on this clonotype: This may arise from a read error, as a much more abundant clone is one base away. DNA for the CDR3: TGTGCCAGCAGCTTGGAGCTGAACACTGAAGCTTTCTTT. Protein: CASSLELNTEAFF. The rearrangement joins TRBV7-9 to TRBJ1-1; no clear D. This CDR3 contains 13 residues. CDR1 and CDR2 (germline): SEHNR, FQNEAQ (reference sequence). V was clipped by 3 bases and J by 0 bases, with 5 bases between them. Supplemented by reference TRBV7-9 and TRBJ1-1, the full variable domain reads DTGVSQNPRHKITKRGQNVTFRCDPISEHNRLYWYRQTLGQGPEFLTYFQNEAQLEKSRLLSDRFSAERPKGSFSTLEIQRTEQGDSAMYLCASSLELNTEAFFGQGTRLTVV.

A few counts support this clonotype. One end of the junction varies from germline; a read error may be responsible. This chain connects TRBV4-1 to TRBJ2-5; no definite D call. The J call could be wrong; TRBJ2-1 is a better fit for the DNA end. The CDR3 runs 12 residues. Germline assignment: CDR1 MGHRA and CDR2 YSYEKL. DNA for the CDR3: TGTGCCAGCAGCCAAGTGGCCAATGAGCAGTTCTTC. It codes for CASSQVANEQFF.

CDR3 protein: CASSTTGGFNGYTF. In DNA, the CDR3 is TGTGCCAGTAGTACGACAGGGGGGTTTAATGGCTACACCTTC. The chain is built from TRBV19 and TRBJ1-2, with 9 positions matching TRBD1. Losses at the gene ends were 4 bases for V and 6 bases for J; bases not matched to a gene: 6. The germline CDR1 and CDR2 sequences are LNHDA and SQIVND (reference sequence). There are 14 residues in the CDR3.

As for this clonotype: Mismatch with germline at one junction end may stem from a read error. The chain recombines TRBV19 with TRBJ2-6, with TRBD2 as a possible D gene (6 bases). The length of the CDR3 is 16 residues. Germline V gene sequence: CDR1 LNHDA, CDR2 SQIVND (reference sequence). Here the CDR3 DNA reads TGTGCCAGTAGTATTGGAGGGATCTCTGGGACCAACGTCCTGACTTTC. Translating it yields CASSIGGISGTNVLTF.

As for this clonotype: Germline is not matched at one junction end, which may reflect a read error. The rearrangement joins TRBV10-2 to TRBJ2-5; tentatively, D is TRBD2 (6 bases). With the DNA end fitting TRBJ2-1 better, the J assignment may be wrong. The germline V gene encodes CDR1 WSHSY and CDR2 SAAADI. The CDR3 covers 12 residues. The CDR3 region has the DNA TGTGCCAGCAGAGTCGATCTAGCGGAGCAGTTCTTC. Translation gives CASRVDLAEQFF.

This clonotype was seen ten or more times. The rearrangement joins TRBV10-3 to TRBJ2-2, with no clear D. The CDR3 covers 14 residues. Germline V gives CDR1 ENHRY, CDR2 SYGVKD. V was pared by 3 bases and J by 6 bases, with 11 bases between. The CDR3: CAISDLTEAGELFF. The CDR3 DNA follows: TGTGCCATCAGTGACTTAACAGAAGCCGGGGAGCTGTTTTTT.

The DNA for the CDR3 is TGCGCCAGCAGTGGTGGGTTTGGTAGCACAGATACGCAGTATTTT. Amino acid sequence: CASSGGFGSTDTQYF. The chain joins TRBV10-1 to TRBJ2-3, with no clear D. Germline loops: CDR1 WNHNN, CDR2 SYGVQD (reference sequence). The ends were cut back, 4 bases at V and 0 bases at J, with 11 bases in the middle. The CDR3 sequence is 15 residues long.

This clonotype occurred once. The V call is TRBV27, the J call TRBJ1-3; D is uncertain. This CDR3 is built from 13 residues. Germline assignment: CDR1 MNHEY and CDR2 SMNVEV (reference sequence). With 7 bases removed from V and 0 bases from J, the gap between germline ends came to 7 bases. The CDR3 DNA sequence: TGTGCCAGCAAACAGAGCTCTGGAAACACCATATATTTT. As protein: CASKQSSGNTIYF.

The chain couples TRBV6-6 to TRBJ1-4; no clear D gene. CDR1 and CDR2 (germline): MNHNY, SVGAGI (reference sequence). The CDR3 covers 13 residues. Trimming took off 6 bases at V and 8 bases at J, with 13 bases between the two ends. The CDR3 region is CASSPGVGEKLFF. The CDR3 nucleotides read TGTGCCAGCAGCCCTGGGGTGGGGGAAAAACTGTTTTTT.

Remarks on this clonotype: The junction shows a germline mismatch at one end, possibly a read error. The chain recombines TRBV12-3 or TRBV12-4 with TRBJ1-1; D uncertain. CDR3 length: 11 amino acids. Here the CDR3 DNA reads TGTGCCAGCAGCCCCCTCCTTGAAGCTCTCTTT. This sequence encodes CASSPLLEALF.

This clonotype was detected only a few times. The genes are TRBV29-1 and TRBJ1-1; D uncertain. The CDR3 covers 12 residues. Trimming removed 0 bases at V and 5 bases at J, with 7 bases between. Germline V lookup: CDR1 SQVTM, CDR2 ANQGSEA. This CDR3 is CSVEEGPTEAFF. DNA of the CDR3: TGCAGCGTTGAAGAGGGCCCGACTGAAGCTTTCTTT.

This clonotype has more than one count but fewer than ten. This chain links TRBV4-1 with TRBJ1-5; 9 nucleotides align to TRBD1. Germline-derived CDR1 and CDR2 are MGHRA and YSYEKL. With 1 base clipped from V and 4 bases from J, the junction kept 2 bases outside the gene matches. The CDR3 consists of 15 residues. CDR3 nucleotide sequence: TGCGCCAGCAGCCAAGTAGGACAGGGGAATCAGCCCCAGCATTTT. Translated, it gives CASSQVGQGNQPQHF.

This clonotype appeared a few times. The V call is TRBV12-3 or TRBV12-4, the J call TRBJ1-1; D is perhaps TRBD1 (6 bases). The V end lost 3 bases, the J end lost 6 bases, and 8 bases lay between the germline ends. There are 12 residues in the CDR3. The CDR3 region has the DNA TGTGCCAGCAGTTTTCCAGGGGCTGAAGCTTTCTTT. This sequence encodes CASSFPGAEAFF.

Regarding this clonotype: Germline and junction disagree at one end, which may indicate a read error. The V gene is TRBV2, the J gene TRBJ2-5; 10 positions match TRBD1. CDR1 SNHLY and CDR2 FYNNEI come from the germline V gene. The CDR3 consists of 15 residues. The CDR3 protein is CASSQGGTGVETRYF. As DNA, the CDR3 is TGTGCCAGTTCCCAGGGCGGGACAGGGGTCGAGACCCGGTACTTC.

The chain recombines TRBV6-6 with TRBJ1-2; 7 bases are a match to TRBD1. The ends lost 2 bases at V and 8 bases at J; junction bases unmatched: 14. This CDR3 region has 16 residues. The germline V gene has CDR1 MNHNY and CDR2 SVGAGI (reference sequence). The CDR3 is CASSYPSGTDREGYTF. CDR3 DNA: TGTGCCAGCAGTTACCCATCAGGTACTGACAGGGAAGGCTACACCTTC.

The chain is built from TRBV12-3 or TRBV12-4 and TRBJ2-7; D unresolved. Trimming shortened V by 6 bases and J by 3 bases, and 15 bases separated the two germline ends. This CDR3 has 14 residues. DNA for the CDR3: TGTGCCAGCAGCGATTCCAGGATACTCTACGAGCAGTACTTC. It yields the protein CASSDSRILYEQYF.

This clonotype was seen a handful of times. The chain uses TRBV19 and TRBJ2-5; 11 positions match TRBD2. The J call is in doubt because the DNA end fits TRBJ2-1 better. The CDR3 totals 15 residues. Germline assignment: CDR1 LNHDA and CDR2 SQIVND (reference sequence). The CDR3 sequence: CASSSLGLAENEQFF. The DNA for the CDR3 is TGTGCCAGTAGTTCGCTGGGACTAGCGGAAAATGAGCAGTTCTTC.

Remarks on this clonotype: An end of the junction does not agree with germline; a read error may underlie this. This rearrangement joins TRBV9 to TRBJ2-7; D not resolved. This CDR3 comprises 13 residues. Germline V lookup: CDR1 SGDLS, CDR2 YYNGEE. CDR3 in amino acids: CAGSAQPGYEQYF. For the CDR3, the DNA is TGTGCCGGCAGCGCACAGCCTGGGTACGAGCAGTACTTC.

CDR3 bases: TGTGCCAGCAGCGAACAGGTCTCGACGAGCACAGATACGCAGTATTTT. Encoded protein: CASSEQVSTSTDTQYF. The chain uses TRBV6-6 and TRBJ2-3; D is perhaps TRBD1 (5 bases). Germline assignment: CDR1 MNHNY and CDR2 SVGAGI (reference sequence). Trimming took off 6 bases at V and 0 bases at J, with 16 bases between the two ends. The CDR3 has 16 amino acids.